Listed below are T cell receptor beta chains from one sample, sequenced in a study of T cells in Graves' hyperthyroidism and ophthalmopathy. TCRdb used MiXCR to reprocess the multiplex PCR reads, holding one entry per CDR3 protein. The sample has fewer than 650,000 distinct CDR3 sequences; over 45% are singletons. The sample taken for sequencing was peripheral blood or thyroid tissue (not recorded which). The receptor set was obtained from an adult woman with Graves' disease, either hyperthyroidism or ophthalmopathy (not recorded which). Both conserved end residues are part of each CDR3. The D gene is left open where the match is weak. Clone size is not always given. Where it is, it says once, few, many or a class for expanded clones.

v_call: TRBV28; clone_size: once; d_call: .; j_call: TRBJ2-2; cdr3_aa: CASGSSGELFF; cdr3_nt: TGTGCCAGTGGGAGCTCCGGGGAGCTGTTTTTT
v_call: TRBV10-3; clone_size: .; d_call: .; j_call: TRBJ2-5; cdr3_aa: CAISDLGSEETQYF; cdr3_nt: TGTGCCATCAGTGATCTAGGCAGCGAAGAGACCCAGTACTTC
v_call: TRBV12-3/TRBV12-4; clone_size: once; d_call: TRBD2; j_call: TRBJ2-7; cdr3_aa: CASSIHGGALAGYEQYF; cdr3_nt: TGTGCCAGCAGTATCCATGGCGGAGCACTAGCGGGATACGAGCAGTACTTC
v_call: TRBV20-1; clone_size: .; d_call: TRBD2; j_call: TRBJ2-7; cdr3_aa: CSARDLLAGWEQYF; cdr3_nt: TGCAGTGCTAGAGATCTCCTAGCGGGATGGGAGCAGTACTTC
v_call: TRBV5-1; clone_size: few; d_call: .; j_call: TRBJ1-1; cdr3_aa: CASSTGGGAEAFF; cdr3_nt: TGTGCCAGCAGCACCGGAGGAGGGGCTGAAGCTTTCTTT
v_call: TRBV10-2; clone_size: .; d_call: .; j_call: TRBJ1-5; cdr3_aa: CASSGEDGGNQPQHF; cdr3_nt: TGTGCCAGCAGTGGTGAGGATGGCGGCAATCAGCCCCAGCATTTT
v_call: TRBV6-5; clone_size: many; d_call: .; j_call: TRBJ1-1; cdr3_aa: CASSYPGGRNTEAFF; cdr3_nt: TGTGCCAGCAGTTACCCCGGAGGGCGGAACACTGAAGCTTTCTTT
v_call: TRBV20-1; clone_size: many; d_call: .; j_call: TRBJ1-2; cdr3_aa: CSGGQGDYGYTF; cdr3_nt: TGCAGTGGGGGCCAGGGTGACTATGGCTACACCTTC
v_call: TRBV5-1; clone_size: .; d_call: TRBD2; j_call: TRBJ2-7; cdr3_aa: CASSLAAGGGEQYF; cdr3_nt: TGCGCCAGCAGCTTAGCAGCGGGAGGCGGCGAGCAGTACTTC
v_call: TRBV12-3/TRBV12-4; clone_size: .; d_call: TRBD1; j_call: TRBJ1-4; cdr3_aa: CASSSDREGEKLFF; cdr3_nt: TGTGCCAGCAGCTCCGACAGGGAAGGTGAAAAACTGTTTTTT
v_call: TRBV13; clone_size: few; d_call: .; j_call: TRBJ1-2; cdr3_aa: CASSRPPEDYGYTF; cdr3_nt: TGTGCCAGCAGCCGACCCCCGGAGGACTATGGCTACACCTTC
v_call: TRBV2; clone_size: few; d_call: .; j_call: TRBJ1-6; cdr3_aa: CASKQGGGSPLHF; cdr3_nt: TGTGCCAGCAAGCAGGGAGGTGGTTCACCCCTCCACTTT
v_call: TRBV20-1; clone_size: many; d_call: TRBD1; j_call: TRBJ2-7; cdr3_aa: CSAHQGAGGTYEQYF; cdr3_nt: TGCAGTGCTCACCAAGGGGCAGGGGGCACTTACGAGCAGTACTTC
v_call: TRBV5-1; clone_size: .; d_call: .; j_call: TRBJ1-2; cdr3_aa: CASSLVGTATLYGYTF; cdr3_nt: TGCGCCAGCAGCTTGGTCGGGACGGCGACTCTCTATGGCTACACCTTC
v_call: TRBV7-2; clone_size: .; d_call: .; j_call: TRBJ1-2; cdr3_aa: CASSLEGLEVYTF; cdr3_nt: TGTGCCAGCAGCTTAGAGGGTCTGGAAGTCTACACCTTC
v_call: TRBV6-6; clone_size: many; d_call: .; j_call: TRBJ1-1; cdr3_aa: CASSYGQSTEAFF; cdr3_nt: TGTGCCAGCAGTTACGGACAGTCCACTGAAGCTTTCTTT
v_call: TRBV10-1; clone_size: .; d_call: .; j_call: TRBJ2-3; cdr3_aa: CANPAGSDTQYF; cdr3_nt: TGCGCCAACCCTGCAGGGTCAGATACGCAGTATTTT
v_call: TRBV5-1; clone_size: few; d_call: .; j_call: TRBJ1-2; cdr3_aa: CASRGRNYGYTF; cdr3_nt: TGCGCCAGCAGGGGGCGAAACTATGGCTACACCTTC
v_call: TRBV7-2; clone_size: once; d_call: TRBD1; j_call: TRBJ1-6; cdr3_aa: CASSFKRQGDSPLHF; cdr3_nt: TGTGCCAGCAGCTTTAAGCGACAGGGGGATTCACCCCTCCACTTT
v_call: TRBV7-9; clone_size: .; d_call: TRBD1; j_call: TRBJ2-7; cdr3_aa: CASSQIKGTGYDEQYF; cdr3_nt: TGCGCCAGCAGCCAGATAAAAGGGACAGGGTACGACGAGCAGTACTTC
v_call: TRBV5-4; clone_size: .; d_call: .; j_call: TRBJ1-2; cdr3_aa: CASSSQPGTAAYGYTF; cdr3_nt: TGTGCCAGCAGCTCGCAGCCCGGGACTGCGGCCTATGGCTACACCTTC
v_call: TRBV24-1; clone_size: .; d_call: .; j_call: TRBJ2-2; cdr3_aa: CATSKNTGELFF; cdr3_nt: TGTGCCACCAGCAAGAACACCGGGGAGCTGTTTTTT
v_call: TRBV10-3; clone_size: few; d_call: .; j_call: TRBJ1-1; cdr3_aa: CAIRDPQGQKNTEAFF; cdr3_nt: TGTGCCATCAGGGATCCCCAGGGGCAGAAGAACACTGAAGCTTTCTTT
v_call: TRBV14; clone_size: few; d_call: .; j_call: TRBJ2-7; cdr3_aa: CARSQAGLAIDEQYF; cdr3_nt: TGTGCCCGCAGCCAAGCTGGCCTAGCGATCGACGAGCAGTACTTC
v_call: TRBV7-2; clone_size: few; d_call: .; j_call: TRBJ2-5; cdr3_aa: CASSPGGSGTQYF; cdr3_nt: TGTGCCAGCAGCCCTGGGGGGTCCGGGACCCAGTACTTC
v_call: TRBV4-1; clone_size: .; d_call: .; j_call: TRBJ1-5; cdr3_aa: CASSHSFTGRNQPQHF; cdr3_nt: TGCGCCAGCAGCCACTCATTTACAGGGAGGAATCAGCCCCAGCATTTT
v_call: TRBV10-3; clone_size: few; d_call: TRBD1; j_call: TRBJ2-7; cdr3_aa: CAISEGQGGEQYF; cdr3_nt: TGTGCCATCAGTGAGGGACAGGGGGGCGAGCAGTACTTC
v_call: TRBV29-1; clone_size: few; d_call: .; j_call: TRBJ2-7; cdr3_aa: CSVDGTGYEQYF; cdr3_nt: TGCAGCGTTGATGGTACGGGATACGAGCAGTACTTC
v_call: TRBV5-6; clone_size: few; d_call: .; j_call: TRBJ1-2; cdr3_aa: CASSLEGQGYTF; cdr3_nt: TGTGCCAGCAGCTTGGAAGGGCAAGGCTACACCTTC
v_call: TRBV7-9; clone_size: .; d_call: TRBD1; j_call: TRBJ2-6; cdr3_aa: CASSLAGQGSSGANVLTF; cdr3_nt: TGTGCCAGCAGCTTAGCGGGACAGGGGTCATCAGGGGCCAACGTCCTGACTTTC
v_call: TRBV10-3; clone_size: .; d_call: TRBD1; j_call: TRBJ1-4; cdr3_aa: CAIGSMTGRNEKLFF; cdr3_nt: TGTGCCATCGGGAGCATGACAGGGCGAAATGAAAAACTGTTTTTT
v_call: TRBV3-1; clone_size: many; d_call: .; j_call: TRBJ1-2; cdr3_aa: CASSLYLAGADGYTF; cdr3_nt: TGTGCCAGCAGCCTATACTTAGCAGGGGCCGACGGCTACACCTTC
v_call: TRBV2; clone_size: .; d_call: .; j_call: TRBJ2-6; cdr3_aa: CASSEAGGRANVLTF; cdr3_nt: TGTGCCAGCAGTGAAGCTGGAGGCAGGGCGAACGTCCTGACTTTC
v_call: TRBV11-2; clone_size: .; d_call: .; j_call: TRBJ2-5; cdr3_aa: CASSPPGLSQETQYF; cdr3_nt: TGTGCCAGCTCACCTCCGGGACTGAGCCAAGAGACCCAGTACTTC
v_call: TRBV19; clone_size: many; d_call: TRBD1; j_call: TRBJ1-5; cdr3_aa: CASSGTGKQPQHF; cdr3_nt: TGTGCCAGTAGCGGGACAGGGAAACAGCCCCAGCATTTT
v_call: TRBV10-3; clone_size: few; d_call: .; j_call: TRBJ1-5; cdr3_aa: CAISELEASGEHF; cdr3_nt: TGTGCCATCAGTGAGTTGGAGGCTTCGGGGGAGCATTTT
v_call: TRBV12-3/TRBV12-4; clone_size: many; d_call: TRBD2; j_call: TRBJ2-7; cdr3_aa: CASTSGTRSTEQYF; cdr3_nt: TGTGCCAGCACCTCCGGGACTAGATCAACCGAGCAGTACTTC
v_call: TRBV10-3; clone_size: few; d_call: .; j_call: TRBJ2-7; cdr3_aa: CAISAGDDEQYF; cdr3_nt: TGTGCCATCAGTGCGGGGGATGACGAGCAGTACTTC
v_call: TRBV29-1; clone_size: many; d_call: .; j_call: TRBJ2-5; cdr3_aa: CSAGDEPVPTQYF; cdr3_nt: TGCAGCGCTGGAGACGAGCCGGTACCCACCCAGTACTTC
v_call: TRBV29-1; clone_size: few; d_call: .; j_call: TRBJ1-5; cdr3_aa: CSVKPQGSNQPQHF; cdr3_nt: TGCAGCGTTAAGCCCCAGGGTTCAAATCAGCCCCAGCATTTT
v_call: TRBV7-9; clone_size: few; d_call: .; j_call: TRBJ2-5; cdr3_aa: CASSPPMELEETQYF; cdr3_nt: TGTGCCAGCAGCCCCCCGATGGAGCTCGAAGAGACCCAGTACTTC
v_call: TRBV7-8; clone_size: few; d_call: .; j_call: TRBJ2-7; cdr3_aa: CASRPNTGEQYF; cdr3_nt: TGTGCCAGCAGACCCAACACGGGCGAGCAGTACTTC
v_call: TRBV10-3; clone_size: many; d_call: .; j_call: TRBJ2-5; cdr3_aa: CAISERGLTETQYF; cdr3_nt: TGTGCCATCAGTGAACGGGGTTTGACAGAGACCCAGTACTTC
v_call: TRBV29-1; clone_size: many; d_call: TRBD1; j_call: TRBJ2-5; cdr3_aa: CSVAGTVNEETQYF; cdr3_nt: TGCAGCGTAGCCGGGACAGTTAACGAAGAGACCCAGTACTTC
v_call: TRBV5-1; clone_size: many; d_call: TRBD1; j_call: TRBJ2-7; cdr3_aa: CASSLTSGTGNYEQYF; cdr3_nt: TGCGCCAGCAGCTTGACCTCCGGGACAGGGAACTACGAGCAGTACTTC
v_call: TRBV20-1; clone_size: .; d_call: TRBD2; j_call: TRBJ2-5; cdr3_aa: CSAMTSGGETQYF; cdr3_nt: TGCAGTGCTATGACTAGCGGGGGAGAGACCCAGTACTTC
v_call: TRBV20-1; clone_size: many; d_call: .; j_call: TRBJ1-6; cdr3_aa: CSASRDGYSPLHF; cdr3_nt: TGCAGTGCTAGCCGGGACGGCTATTCACCCCTCCACTTT
v_call: TRBV29-1; clone_size: .; d_call: .; j_call: TRBJ1-1; cdr3_aa: CSAQRQVNTEAFF; cdr3_nt: TGCAGCGCCCAACGACAGGTCAACACTGAAGCTTTCTTT
v_call: TRBV24-1; clone_size: .; d_call: .; j_call: TRBJ1-1; cdr3_aa: CATSARTPNTEAFF; cdr3_nt: TGTGCCACCAGTGCTCGGACACCGAACACTGAAGCTTTCTTT
v_call: TRBV6-2/TRBV6-3; clone_size: few; d_call: .; j_call: TRBJ1-5; cdr3_aa: CASGGVQAPWGSNQPQHF; cdr3_nt: TGTGCCAGCGGTGGGGTCCAAGCCCCTTGGGGAAGCAATCAGCCCCAGCATTTT
v_call: TRBV19; clone_size: .; d_call: .; j_call: TRBJ1-5; cdr3_aa: CASRQQGSNQPQHF; cdr3_nt: TGTGCCAGTAGGCAGCAGGGTAGCAATCAGCCCCAGCATTTT
v_call: TRBV12-3/TRBV12-4; clone_size: many; d_call: TRBD1; j_call: TRBJ2-7; cdr3_aa: CASTDRGRGEQYF; cdr3_nt: TGTGCCAGCACCGACAGGGGGCGCGGAGAGCAGTACTTC
v_call: TRBV2; clone_size: .; d_call: .; j_call: TRBJ1-1; cdr3_aa: CASSQRTYTEAFF; cdr3_nt: TGTGCCAGCAGTCAGAGGACTTACACTGAAGCTTTCTTT
v_call: TRBV20-1; clone_size: .; d_call: .; j_call: TRBJ1-1; cdr3_aa: CSARDPRTSNTEAFF; cdr3_nt: TGCAGTGCTAGAGATCCTCGGACATCGAACACTGAAGCTTTCTTT
v_call: TRBV7-3; clone_size: few; d_call: .; j_call: TRBJ1-1; cdr3_aa: CASSSALVTEAFF; cdr3_nt: TGTGCCAGCAGCTCCGCCTTAGTCACTGAAGCTTTCTTT
v_call: TRBV15; clone_size: many; d_call: .; j_call: TRBJ1-2; cdr3_aa: CATSRDPREEGYTF; cdr3_nt: TGTGCCACCAGCAGAGATCCCAGGGAGGAGGGCTACACCTTC
v_call: TRBV10-3; clone_size: .; d_call: .; j_call: TRBJ2-7; cdr3_aa: CAISVGISDEQYF; cdr3_nt: TGTGCCATCAGTGTTGGGATTTCGGACGAGCAGTACTTC
v_call: TRBV2; clone_size: .; d_call: .; j_call: TRBJ2-6; cdr3_aa: CARQGYSGANVLTF; cdr3_nt: TGTGCCAGACAGGGTTACTCTGGGGCCAACGTCCTGACTTTC
v_call: TRBV29-1; clone_size: few; d_call: .; j_call: TRBJ2-7; cdr3_aa: CSVRSGPYEQYF; cdr3_nt: TGCAGCGTTAGATCCGGGCCCTACGAGCAGTACTTC
v_call: TRBV7-3; clone_size: .; d_call: .; j_call: TRBJ2-5; cdr3_aa: CASSFRGFGQETQYF; cdr3_nt: TGTGCCAGCAGCTTCCGGGGCTTTGGGCAAGAGACCCAGTACTTC